The rows below give T cell receptor beta chains drawn from one sample of a study of lymphopenia after photon versus proton radiotherapy. Profiling relied on immunoSEQ multiplex PCR, and the TCRdb table lists in-frame clones only, not all of them. The sample contains fewer than 20,000 clones, about nine tenths of which appear only once. Sample: peripheral blood, taken from a patient treated with proton-based radiotherapy. The receptors were sampled from a man aged 70 or older with pancreatic cancer. CDR3s leave out the opening cysteine and the closing phenylalanine or tryptophan. A D gene is named only where the DNA matches it firmly.

v_call,j_call,d_call,cdr3_length,cdr3_aa
TRBV29-1,TRBJ2-3,.,12,SVQPRVTTDTQY
TRBV5-1,TRBJ1-4,.,14,ASSEKLWGTNEKLF
TRBV5-5,TRBJ2-1,.,14,ASSRGTPRAYNEQF
TRBV9,TRBJ2-4,.,13,ASSVGHKAKNIQY
TRBV7-2,TRBJ2-2,.,12,ASSLVTNTGELF
TRBV21-1,TRBJ1-6,.,13,ASSNYRGRNSPLH
TRBV18,TRBJ2-5,TRBD2,13,ASSQNSGSQETQY
TRBV7-8,TRBJ2-7,.,13,ASSPLVVTPMEQY
TRBV11-2,TRBJ2-1,TRBD1,13,ASRVGTGVTNEQF
TRBV7-3,TRBJ2-3,TRBD2,14,ASSLMARGTTDTQY
TRBV19,TRBJ2-5,TRBD1,12,ASSSTGGSETQY
TRBV7-9,TRBJ2-4,.,11,ASSWDGATIQY
TRBV5-1,TRBJ2-1,TRBD2,14,ASSLLAGGSYNEQF